The 8 T cell receptor beta chains presented below share a single source sample, sequenced in a study of identical twins. TCRdb called the 5' RACE reads again in MiXCR, with one record for every CDR3 protein. The sample contains approximately 630,000 distinct CDR3 sequences, roughly 6.6% of which appear only once. These sequences were also reported in another study, on yellow fever vaccine responses in identical twins.

Sample: PBMCs. The receptors come from a woman aged 18-29 years in good health.

This clonotype came up a few times. The V call is TRBV28, the J call TRBJ2-2; a weak D match, TRBD1 (6 bases). From germline, CDR1 is MDHEN and CDR2 SYDVKM. CDR3 size: 15 residues. Trimming removed 9 bases from V and 7 bases from J, with 21 bases in between. CDR3 nucleotide sequence: TGTGCCAGTCGACTTGGGGACACGAGGGGCGGGGAGCTGTTTTTT. As protein: CASRLGDTRGGELFF. The full variable domain, in which reference TRBV28 and TRBJ2-2 provide the parts outside the CDR3, is DVKVTQSSRYLVKRTGEKVFLECVQDMDHENMFWYRQDPGLGLRLIYFSYDVKMKEKGDIPEGYSVSREKKERFSLILESASTNQTSMYLCASRLGDTRGGELFFGEGSRLTVL.

This clonotype has more than one count but fewer than ten. This rearrangement joins TRBV5-6 to TRBJ1-6, with D possibly matching TRBD1 (6 bases). The CDR3 is 16 residues long. Trimming stripped 0 bases from V and 7 bases from J, with 14 bases between. CDR1 and CDR2 from the germline V gene are SGHDT and YYEEEE. For the CDR3, the DNA is TGTGCCAGCAGCTTGGTACAGGGCTTCGGGAATTCACCCCTCCACTTT. Translated: CASSLVQGFGNSPLHF.

This clonotype was counted many times. The gene calls are TRBV7-9 and TRBJ2-3, with D possibly TRBD2 on 6 matching bases. The CDR3 length is 16 residues. Looked up from germline, CDR1 is SEHNR and CDR2 is FQNEAQ (reference sequence). V lost 4 bases and J 6 bases, leaving 20 bases between the germline ends. CDR3 DNA sequence: TGTGCCAGCAGCTCCTCGGGGGTTCGGGATTCGGATACGCAGTATTTT. Amino acid sequence: CASSSSGVRDSDTQYF.

This clonotype turned up a few times. The rearrangement uses TRBV4-1 and TRBJ2-5, with D possibly being TRBD2 (6 bases). V shed 3 bases and J shed 4 bases, with 15 bases lying between them. CDR3 length: 15 residues. The V gene's germline CDR1 is MGHRA and CDR2 YSYEKL. In nucleotides, the CDR3 is TGCGCCAGCAGCCACCCCGGGGGTTGGGGAGAGACCCAGTACTTC. Translating gives CASSHPGGWGETQYF.

The chain has TRBV15 and TRBJ2-7; 10 positions agree with TRBD1. The CDR3 consists of 14 residues. The J segment lost 4 bases and the V segment lost 6 bases, leaving 6 bases of the junction unmatched. The germline V gene encodes CDR1 LNHNV and CDR2 YYDKDF (reference sequence). The CDR3 DNA is TGTGCCACCAGGTCCGGGACAGGGGTTTACGAGCAGTACTTC. The encoded protein is CATRSGTGVYEQYF.

The chain recombines TRBV29-1 with TRBJ2-3; D may be TRBD2 (6 bases). Germline V gene lookup returns CDR1 SQVTM and CDR2 ANQGSEA. V was shortened by 4 bases and J by 5 bases, with 16 bases between the two germline ends. This CDR3 has 14 residues. Written as DNA, the CDR3 is TGCAGCGTTGTAGCGGCCCTAAGACAAGATACGCAGTATTTT. It yields the protein CSVVAALRQDTQYF.

This sequence joins TRBV10-3 and TRBJ2-7, with 9 bases lining up with TRBD1. CDR1 is ENHRY and CDR2 is SYGVKD in the germline V gene. After removal of 2 bases from V and 1 base from J, the junction contained 3 bases not matched to a gene. The length of the CDR3 is 15 residues. In DNA, the CDR3 is TGTGCCATCAGTGAGAGGGACAGGGAATCCTACGAGCAGTACGTC. Amino acid sequence: CAISERDRESYEQYV.

This clonotype came up a few times. The chain has TRBV29-1 and TRBJ2-1; possible D gene TRBD1, 5 bases. Trimming stripped 4 bases from V and 10 bases from J, with 17 bases between. Germline-derived CDR1 and CDR2 are SQVTM and ANQGSEA. This CDR3 has 13 residues. The CDR3 sequence is CSVGAQGLDEQFF. CDR3 DNA: TGCAGCGTTGGTGCCCAGGGATTGGACGAGCAGTTCTTC.